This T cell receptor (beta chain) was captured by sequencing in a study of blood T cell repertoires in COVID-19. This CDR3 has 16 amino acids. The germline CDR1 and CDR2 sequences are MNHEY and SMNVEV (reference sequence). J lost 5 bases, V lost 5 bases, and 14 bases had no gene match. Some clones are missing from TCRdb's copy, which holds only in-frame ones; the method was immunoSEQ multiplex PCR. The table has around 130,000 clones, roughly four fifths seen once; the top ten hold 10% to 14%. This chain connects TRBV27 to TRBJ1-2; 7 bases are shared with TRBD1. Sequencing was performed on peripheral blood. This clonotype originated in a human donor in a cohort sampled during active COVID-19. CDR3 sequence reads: CASSPETPDRLYGYTF. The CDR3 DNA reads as TGTGCCAGCAGTCCGGAAACCCCGGACAGGTTATATGGCTACACCTTC.